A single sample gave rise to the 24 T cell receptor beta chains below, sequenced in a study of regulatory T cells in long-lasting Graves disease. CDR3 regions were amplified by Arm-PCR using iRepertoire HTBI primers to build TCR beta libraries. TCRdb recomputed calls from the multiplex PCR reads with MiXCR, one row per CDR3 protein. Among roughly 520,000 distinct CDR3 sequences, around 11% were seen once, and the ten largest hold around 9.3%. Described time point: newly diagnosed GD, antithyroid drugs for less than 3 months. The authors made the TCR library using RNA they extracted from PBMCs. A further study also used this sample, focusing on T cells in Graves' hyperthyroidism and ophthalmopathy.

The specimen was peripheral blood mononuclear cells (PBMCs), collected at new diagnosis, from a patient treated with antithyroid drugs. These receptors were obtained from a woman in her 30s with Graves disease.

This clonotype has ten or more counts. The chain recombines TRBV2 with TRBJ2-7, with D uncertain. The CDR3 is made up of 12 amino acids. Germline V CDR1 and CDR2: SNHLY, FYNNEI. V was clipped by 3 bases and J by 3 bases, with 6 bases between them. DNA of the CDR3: TGTGCCAGCAGTGAGGAGATCTACGAGCAGTACTTC. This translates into CASSEEIYEQYF.

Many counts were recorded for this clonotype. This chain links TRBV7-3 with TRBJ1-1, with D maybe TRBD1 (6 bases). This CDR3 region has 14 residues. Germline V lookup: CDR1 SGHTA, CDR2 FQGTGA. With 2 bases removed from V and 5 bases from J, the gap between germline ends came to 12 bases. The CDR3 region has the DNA TGTGCCAGCAGCTTAGAGGCGGGGGCAACTGAAGCTTTCTTT. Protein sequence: CASSLEAGATEAFF.

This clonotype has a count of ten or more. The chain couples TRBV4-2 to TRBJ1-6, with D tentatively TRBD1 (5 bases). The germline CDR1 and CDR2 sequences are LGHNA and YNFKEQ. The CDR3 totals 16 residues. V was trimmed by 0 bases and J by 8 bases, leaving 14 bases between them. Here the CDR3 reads CASSQDNPRGDSPLHF. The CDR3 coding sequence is TGTGCCAGCAGCCAAGACAACCCGCGGGGGGATTCACCCCTCCACTTT.

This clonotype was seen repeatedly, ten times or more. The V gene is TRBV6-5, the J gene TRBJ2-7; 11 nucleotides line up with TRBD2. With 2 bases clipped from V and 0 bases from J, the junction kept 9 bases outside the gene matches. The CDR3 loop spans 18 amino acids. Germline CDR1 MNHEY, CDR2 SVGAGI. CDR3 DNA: TGTGCCAGCAGTTACACCCCGGGACTAGCGGCCTCCTCCTACGAGCAGTACTTC. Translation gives CASSYTPGLAASSYEQYF.

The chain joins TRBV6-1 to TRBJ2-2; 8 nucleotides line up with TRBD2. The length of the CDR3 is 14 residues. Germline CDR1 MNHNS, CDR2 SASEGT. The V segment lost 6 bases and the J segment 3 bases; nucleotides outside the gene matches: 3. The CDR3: CASRGTSHTGELFF. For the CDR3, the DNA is TGTGCCAGCAGGGGGACTAGTCACACCGGGGAGCTGTTTTTT.

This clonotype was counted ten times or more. The CDR3 sequence is CSVDRAGQGNADTQYF. The CDR3, as DNA: TGCAGCGTTGACCGGGCGGGCCAAGGGAACGCAGATACGCAGTATTTT. The V and J genes are TRBV29-1 and TRBJ2-3; a weak D match, TRBD2 (5 bases). The CDR3 runs to 16 residues. V dropped 3 bases and J dropped 4 bases, with 20 bases sitting between them. CDR1 and CDR2 from the germline V gene are SQVTM and ANQGSEA.

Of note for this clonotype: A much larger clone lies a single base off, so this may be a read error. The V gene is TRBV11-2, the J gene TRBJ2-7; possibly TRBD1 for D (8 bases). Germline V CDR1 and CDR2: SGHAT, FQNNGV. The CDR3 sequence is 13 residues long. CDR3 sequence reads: CASSLDRDYGQYF. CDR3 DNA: TGTGCCAGCAGCTTGGACAGGGACTACGGGCAGTACTTC.

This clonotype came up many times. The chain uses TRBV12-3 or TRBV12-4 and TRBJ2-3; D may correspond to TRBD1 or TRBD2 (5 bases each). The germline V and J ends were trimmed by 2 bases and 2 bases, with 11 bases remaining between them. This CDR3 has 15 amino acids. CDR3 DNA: TGTGCCAGCAGTTTATGGACGGGGCCCACAGATACGCAGTATTTT. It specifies CASSLWTGPTDTQYF.

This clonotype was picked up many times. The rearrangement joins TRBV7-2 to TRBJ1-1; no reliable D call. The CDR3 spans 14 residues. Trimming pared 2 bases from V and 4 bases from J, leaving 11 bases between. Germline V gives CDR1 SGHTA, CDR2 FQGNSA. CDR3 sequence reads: CASSLYGGGTEAFF. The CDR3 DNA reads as TGTGCCAGCAGCTTATATGGAGGAGGCACTGAAGCTTTCTTT.

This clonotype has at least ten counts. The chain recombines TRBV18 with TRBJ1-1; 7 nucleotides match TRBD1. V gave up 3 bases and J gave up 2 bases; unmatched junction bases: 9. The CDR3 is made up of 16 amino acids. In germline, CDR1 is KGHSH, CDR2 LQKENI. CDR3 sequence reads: CASSPRGRGGNTEAFF. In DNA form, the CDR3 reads TGTGCCAGCTCACCCCGTGGCAGGGGGGGTAACACTGAAGCTTTCTTT.

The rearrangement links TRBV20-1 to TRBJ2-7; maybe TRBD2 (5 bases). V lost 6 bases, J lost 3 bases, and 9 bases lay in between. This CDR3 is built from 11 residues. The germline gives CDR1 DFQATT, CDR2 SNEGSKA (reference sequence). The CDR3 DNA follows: TGCAGTGCGGAGGACTTCTACGAGCAGTACTTC. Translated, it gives CSAEDFYEQYF.

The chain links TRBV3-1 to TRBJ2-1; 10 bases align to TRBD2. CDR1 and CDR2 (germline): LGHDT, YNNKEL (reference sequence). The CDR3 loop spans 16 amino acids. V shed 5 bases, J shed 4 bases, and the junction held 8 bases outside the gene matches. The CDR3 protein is CASSVGTSGVYNEQFF. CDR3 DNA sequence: TGTGCCAGCAGCGTCGGCACTAGCGGGGTTTACAATGAGCAGTTCTTC.

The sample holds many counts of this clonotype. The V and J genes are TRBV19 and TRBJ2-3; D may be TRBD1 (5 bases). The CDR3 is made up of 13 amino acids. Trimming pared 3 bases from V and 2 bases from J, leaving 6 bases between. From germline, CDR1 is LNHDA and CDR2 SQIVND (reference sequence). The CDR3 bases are TGTGCCAGTAGTATGACAGTCACAGATACGCAGTATTTT. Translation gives CASSMTVTDTQYF.

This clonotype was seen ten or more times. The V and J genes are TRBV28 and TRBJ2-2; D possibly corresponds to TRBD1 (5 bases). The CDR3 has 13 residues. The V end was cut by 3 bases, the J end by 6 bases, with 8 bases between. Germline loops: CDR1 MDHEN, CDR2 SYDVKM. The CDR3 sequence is CASSLSGSGELFF. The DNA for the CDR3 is TGTGCCAGCAGTTTGTCAGGGTCCGGGGAGCTGTTTTTT.

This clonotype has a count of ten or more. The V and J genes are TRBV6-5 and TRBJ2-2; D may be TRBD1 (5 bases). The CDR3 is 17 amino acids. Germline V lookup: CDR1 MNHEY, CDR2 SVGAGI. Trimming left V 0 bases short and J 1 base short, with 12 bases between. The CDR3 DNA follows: TGTGCCAGCAGTTACTCGGAAGGACACTTGAACACCGGGGAGCTGTTTTTT. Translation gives CASSYSEGHLNTGELFF.

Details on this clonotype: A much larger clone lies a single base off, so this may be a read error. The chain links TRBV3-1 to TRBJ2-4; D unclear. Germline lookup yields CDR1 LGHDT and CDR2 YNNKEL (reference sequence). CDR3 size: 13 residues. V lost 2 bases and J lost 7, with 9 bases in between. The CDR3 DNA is TGTGCCAGCAGCCAAACACACGGGAACATTCAGTACTTC. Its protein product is CASSQTHGNIQYF.

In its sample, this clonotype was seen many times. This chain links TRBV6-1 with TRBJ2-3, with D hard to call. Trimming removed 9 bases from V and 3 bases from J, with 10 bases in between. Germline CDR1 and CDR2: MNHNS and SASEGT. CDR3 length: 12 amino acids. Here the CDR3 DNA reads TGTGCCAGTTTTGGAGTGACAGATACGCAGTATTTT. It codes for CASFGVTDTQYF.

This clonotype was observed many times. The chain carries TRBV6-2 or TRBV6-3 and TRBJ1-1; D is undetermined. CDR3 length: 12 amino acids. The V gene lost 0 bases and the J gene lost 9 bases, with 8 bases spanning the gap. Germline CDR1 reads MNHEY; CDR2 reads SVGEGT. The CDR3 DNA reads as TGTGCCAGCAGTTACTCGTTTTCTCAAGCTTTCTTT. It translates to CASSYSFSQAFF.

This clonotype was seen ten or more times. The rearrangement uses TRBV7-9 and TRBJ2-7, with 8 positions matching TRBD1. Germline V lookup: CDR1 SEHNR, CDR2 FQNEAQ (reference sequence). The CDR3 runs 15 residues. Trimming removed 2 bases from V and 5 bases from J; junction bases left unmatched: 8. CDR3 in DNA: TGTGCCAGCAGCTTATTTTCGGGACAGGCCGACGAGCAGTACTTC. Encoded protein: CASSLFSGQADEQYF. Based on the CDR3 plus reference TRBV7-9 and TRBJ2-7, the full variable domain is DTGVSQNPRHKITKRGQNVTFRCDPISEHNRLYWYRQTLGQGPEFLTYFQNEAQLEKSRLLSDRFSAERPKGSFSTLEIQRTEQGDSAMYLCASSLFSGQADEQYFGPGTRLTVT.

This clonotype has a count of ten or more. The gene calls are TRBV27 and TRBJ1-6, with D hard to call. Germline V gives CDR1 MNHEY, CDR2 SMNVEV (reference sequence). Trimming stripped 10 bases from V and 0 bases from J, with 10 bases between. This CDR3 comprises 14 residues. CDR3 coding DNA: TGTGCCACTCGACCCAGCTCCTATAATTCACCCCTCCACTTT. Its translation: CATRPSSYNSPLHF.

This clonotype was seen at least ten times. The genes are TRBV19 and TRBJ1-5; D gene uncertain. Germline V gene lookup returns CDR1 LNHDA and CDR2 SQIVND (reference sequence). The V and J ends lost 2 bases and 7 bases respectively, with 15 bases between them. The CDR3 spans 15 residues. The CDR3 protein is CASSINTGMGQPQHF. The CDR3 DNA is TGTGCCAGTAGTATAAACACCGGGATGGGGCAGCCCCAGCATTTT. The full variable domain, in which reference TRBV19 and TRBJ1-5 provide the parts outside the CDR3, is DGGITQSPKYLFRKEGQNVTLSCEQNLNHDAMYWYRQDPGQGLRLIYYSQIVNDFQKGDIAEGYSVSREKKESFPLTVTSAQKNPTAFYLCASSINTGMGQPQHFGDGTRLSIL.

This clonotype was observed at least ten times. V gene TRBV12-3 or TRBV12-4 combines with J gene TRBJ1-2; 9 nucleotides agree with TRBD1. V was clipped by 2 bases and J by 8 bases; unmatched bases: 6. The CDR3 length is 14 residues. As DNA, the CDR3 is TGTGCCAGCAGTTTATCACAGGGGGCGAAGGGCTACACCTTC. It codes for CASSLSQGAKGYTF.

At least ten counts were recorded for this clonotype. The chain's CDR3 is CSAREGFSGSDEETQYF. CDR3 DNA sequence: TGCAGTGCTAGGGAAGGGTTCAGCGGGAGCGACGAAGAGACCCAGTACTTC. V usage is TRBV20-1 and J usage is TRBJ2-5, with TRBD2 matching 8 bases. The CDR3 is made up of 17 amino acids. Trimming took 3 bases from V and 3 from J; bases not matched to a gene: 15. CDR1 is DFQATT and CDR2 is SNEGSKA in the germline V gene (reference sequence).

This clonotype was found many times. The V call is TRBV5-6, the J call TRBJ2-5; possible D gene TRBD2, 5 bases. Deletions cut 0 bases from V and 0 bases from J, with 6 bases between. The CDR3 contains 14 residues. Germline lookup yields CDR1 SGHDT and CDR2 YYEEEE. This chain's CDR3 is CASSLVDYQETQYF. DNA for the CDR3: TGTGCCAGCAGCTTGGTGGACTACCAAGAGACCCAGTACTTC.